These 13 T cell receptor beta chains were sequenced from one sample in a study of T cells after posttransplantation cyclophosphamide. Assay: immunoSEQ multiplex PCR; the TCRdb copy retains only in-frame clones and omits some. Listed for the sample are nearly 25,000 clones, none seen a single time. The specimen sequenced was PBMCs. The receptor source for this set is a woman aged 45-60 years in good health, CMV-negative, and a related stem cell transplant donor.

This clone was seen ten or more times. This sequence joins TRBV11-2 and TRBJ1-6; 7 nucleotides agree with TRBD1. Germline V CDR1 and CDR2: SGHAT, FQNNGV. V lost 3 bases to trimming and J lost 10 bases; unmatched junction nucleotides: 6. This CDR3 region has 14 residues. CDR3 nucleotides: TGTGCCAGCAGCTTCCAGACAGGGCAATCACCCCTCCACTTT. It specifies CASSFQTGQSPLHF.

This clone was observed many times. The chain employs TRBV7-6 and TRBJ2-1; TRBD2 aligns across 12 bases. V was clipped by 5 bases and J by 6 bases; unmatched bases: 5. This CDR3 is 15 amino acids long. Germline V gene sequence: CDR1 SGHVS, CDR2 FNYEAQ. CDR3 amino acids: CASSKTSGSGNEQFF. For the CDR3, the DNA is TGTGCCAGCAGCAAGACTAGCGGGAGTGGCAATGAGCAGTTCTTC.

In its sample, this clone was seen many times. CDR3 sequence reads: CASSPTSGRGREQYF. The CDR3 nucleotides are TGTGCCAGCAGCCCGACTAGCGGGAGAGGTCGGGAGCAGTACTTC. This chain connects TRBV13 to TRBJ2-7; 12 bases align to TRBD2. This CDR3 has 15 residues. V lost 5 bases, J lost 7 bases, and 9 bases stayed unmatched. Per germline, CDR1 PRHDT and CDR2 FYEKMQ (reference sequence).

At least ten counts were recorded for this clone. The chain recombines TRBV6-1 with TRBJ2-5; possible D gene TRBD1, 6 bases. The CDR3 covers 13 residues. From germline, CDR1 is MNHNS and CDR2 SASEGT. V was cut by 7 bases and J by 6 bases, with 15 bases left in between. The CDR3 is CASMGRGVKTQYF. The CDR3 region has the DNA TGTGCCAGCATGGGCAGGGGAGTTAAGACCCAGTACTTC.

Many counts were recorded for this clone. The chain combines TRBV27 with TRBJ2-3; 10 bases fit TRBD2. V shed 2 bases, J shed 4 bases, and the junction held 0 bases outside the gene matches. Looked up from germline, CDR1 is MNHEY and CDR2 is SMNVEV (reference sequence). The CDR3 runs 14 residues. The CDR3 reads CASSLGLAADTQYF. The CDR3 DNA reads as TGTGCCAGCAGTTTAGGACTAGCGGCAGATACGCAGTATTTT.

There are many counts of this clone. The chain uses TRBV4-1 and TRBJ2-7; D gene uncertain. Per the germline V gene, CDR1 is MGHRA and CDR2 is YSYEKL. The CDR3 consists of 13 residues. With 4 bases removed from V and 0 bases from J, the gap between germline ends came to 7 bases. CDR3: CASSRALSYEQYF. The CDR3 coding sequence is TGCGCCAGCAGCCGCGCCCTCTCCTACGAGCAGTACTTC.

There are a few counts of this clone. This chain uses TRBV27 with TRBJ1-6, with 11 positions matching TRBD1. Germline CDR1 MNHEY, CDR2 SMNVEV (reference sequence). CDR3 length: 16 amino acids. After removal of 6 bases from V and 7 bases from J, the junction contained 8 bases not matched to a gene. The CDR3 loop reads CASRSGQGAGNSPLHF. The DNA of the CDR3 is TGTGCCAGCAGGTCTGGACAGGGGGCGGGAAATTCACCCCTCCACTTT.

This clone has a count of ten or more. V is TRBV9 and J is TRBJ2-3; D is possibly TRBD2 (5 bases). Germline lookup yields CDR1 SGDLS and CDR2 YYNGEE. V gave up 0 bases and J gave up 1 base, with 12 bases separating them. The CDR3 is 16 residues long. The CDR3 here is CASSVVVGVGTDTQYF. For the CDR3, the DNA is TGTGCCAGCAGCGTAGTTGTGGGAGTGGGCACAGATACGCAGTATTTT.

There are many counts of this clone. The chain employs TRBV4-2 and TRBJ1-2; 7 positions match TRBD1. Germline V gives CDR1 LGHNA, CDR2 YNFKEQ. V was pared by 4 bases and J by 8 bases, with 10 bases of the junction left unmatched. The CDR3 spans 14 residues. The CDR3 bases are TGTGCCAGCAGCCTTTCAGGGGGTAGCGGCGGCTACACCTTC. This encodes CASSLSGGSGGYTF.

This clone has a count of ten or more. At one end the junction does not follow the germline gene, possibly because of a read error. CDR3 nucleotide sequence: TGTGCCGGCAGCCAACCGGGACTAGCGGGAGAAACGAGGAATGAGCAGTTCTTC. Protein: CAGSQPGLAGETRNEQFF. The chain links TRBV4-2 to TRBJ2-1; 14 nucleotides match TRBD2. The CDR3 consists of 18 residues. The germline gives CDR1 LGHNA, CDR2 YNFKEQ.

In its sample, this clone was seen many times. The chain is built from TRBV10-3 and TRBJ1-3; 8 nucleotides align to TRBD1. Germline V lookup: CDR1 ENHRY, CDR2 SYGVKD. V lost 5 bases and J lost 0; bases outside the gene matches: 3. The CDR3 totals 15 residues. CDR3 in DNA: TGTGCCATCAGTACAGGGGGTTACTCTGGAAACACCATATATTTT. Translated: CAISTGGYSGNTIYF.

This clone was counted ten times or more. This rearrangement joins TRBV6-5 to TRBJ2-5; the D gene is possibly TRBD2 (7 bases). Germline V CDR1 and CDR2: MNHEY, SVGAGI. The ends were cut back, 4 bases at V and 7 bases at J, with 19 bases in the middle. The CDR3 has 15 residues. CDR3 coding DNA: TGTGCCAGCAGTTCCGCGGGGGCGGGGGACGTGACCCAGTACTTC. Protein product: CASSSAGAGDVTQYF.

This clone was seen many times. The chain combines TRBV19 with TRBJ2-3; tentatively, D is TRBD1 (6 bases). Germline V gene sequence: CDR1 LNHDA, CDR2 SQIVND (reference sequence). CDR3 length: 15 amino acids. V lost 3 bases and J lost 5, with 15 bases in between. CDR3 amino acids: CASSIMYRDIDTQYF. DNA of the CDR3: TGTGCCAGTAGTATCATGTACAGGGATATAGATACGCAGTATTTT.